This passage covers 18 T cell receptor beta chains from one sample sequenced in a study of blood T cells in healthy people across ages. The second PCR ran about 7 to 12 cycles with a sample-barcoded 5' primer and J-beta primers. TCRdb passed the 5' RACE reads through MiXCR, listing each CDR3 protein once. The sample holds around 800,000 distinct CDR3 sequences, roughly 26% seen once. The same data also went into a second study, on T cells of mothers and their children.

Sequencing input: blood. These receptors came from a boy younger than 18 in good health.

The table lists this clonotype with a count of one. The V call is TRBV7-6, the J call TRBJ2-1; 9 positions agree with TRBD2. The CDR3 covers 14 residues. CDR1 is SGHVS, CDR2 FNYEAQ, per germline. Trimming took 1 base from V and 10 from J; bases not matched to a gene: 5. The CDR3: CASSLVGTSREQFF. CDR3 coding DNA: TGTGCCAGCAGCTTAGTGGGGACTAGCAGGGAGCAGTTCTTC.

This clonotype came up a few times. The rearrangement uses TRBV5-1 and TRBJ1-1; tentatively, D is TRBD1 (5 bases). The V and J ends lost 0 bases and 3 bases respectively, with 15 bases between them. The V gene's germline CDR1 is SGHRS and CDR2 YFSETQ. The CDR3 is made up of 16 amino acids. This CDR3 reads CASSLEGQYSDTEAFF. CDR3 DNA: TGCGCCAGCAGCTTGGAGGGGCAATATTCGGACACTGAAGCTTTCTTT.

The genes are TRBV18 and TRBJ2-1; 9 bases match TRBD1. The last part of the DNA fits TRBJ2-7 better; the J call may be wrong. CDR3 length: 15 amino acids. Germline lookup yields CDR1 KGHSH and CDR2 LQKENI. CDR3 in amino acids: CASSPRDRVFYEQYF. For the CDR3, the DNA is TGTGCCAGCTCACCACGGGACAGGGTATTCTACGAGCAGTACTTC.

J is TRBJ1-4 and V is TRBV12-3 or TRBV12-4; TRBD1 agrees at 7 bases. The CDR3 runs to 15 residues. Trimming at V came to 2 bases and at J to 3 bases, leaving 3 bases not matched to a gene. In nucleotides, the CDR3 is TGTGCCAGCAGTTTAAGGGGGCAGTCTAATGAAAAACTGTTTTTT. Residues: CASSLRGQSNEKLFF.

The chain recombines TRBV20-1 with TRBJ2-5, with D perhaps matching TRBD2 (7 bases). The last part of the DNA fits TRBJ2-1 better; the J call may be wrong. The length of the CDR3 is 13 residues. Germline CDR1 and CDR2: DFQATT and SNEGSKA (reference sequence). The CDR3 DNA reads TGCAGTGCGGACTTTGGGGGGGCCGATGAGCAGTTCTTC. Its protein product is CSADFGGADEQFF.

This clonotype was seen only a few times. The chain carries TRBV9 and TRBJ1-6, with D maybe TRBD1 (5 bases). V was cut by 4 bases and J by 6 bases, with 8 bases left in between. The germline gives CDR1 SGDLS, CDR2 YYNGEE. CDR3 length: 13 residues. For the CDR3, the DNA is TGTGCCAGCAGCTCCGGGACTAATTCACCCCTCCACTTT. This encodes CASSSGTNSPLHF.

This clonotype was seen a handful of times. The V call is TRBV6-5, the J call TRBJ2-1, with D maybe TRBD2 (6 bases). Trimming took off 1 base at V and 7 bases at J, with 20 bases between the two ends. Germline loops: CDR1 MNHEY, CDR2 SVGAGI. The CDR3 is made up of 17 amino acids. This chain's CDR3 is CASSYYPPGVAANEQFF. CDR3 bases: TGTGCCAGCAGTTACTACCCACCCGGGGTAGCGGCAAATGAGCAGTTCTTC.

Only a few counts were recorded for this clonotype. This chain joins TRBV10-3 and TRBJ2-2; D not certain. This CDR3 comprises 13 residues. V lost 5 bases and J 4 bases, leaving 8 bases between the germline ends. CDR1 is ENHRY, CDR2 SYGVKD, per germline. CDR3 nucleotides: TGTGCCATCAGTACTACGTCCACCGGGGAGCTGTTTTTT. This codes for CAISTTSTGELFF.

The chain couples TRBV6-1 to TRBJ1-5; D unresolved. The V gene lost 5 bases and the J gene lost 5 bases, with 7 bases spanning the gap. CDR1 is MNHNS and CDR2 is SASEGT in the germline V gene. The CDR3 contains 12 residues. The CDR3 DNA reads as TGTGCCAGCAGTTCCAATGATCAGCCCCAGCATTTT. As protein: CASSSNDQPQHF.

Of note for this clonotype: The junction does not match germline at one end; this may be a read error. V and J are TRBV20-1 and TRBJ2-5; D ambiguous. The CDR3 has 13 residues. CDR1 and CDR2 from the germline V gene are DFQATT and SNEGSKA (reference sequence). CDR3: CSPVETYQGTQYF. The CDR3 DNA follows: TGCAGTCCCGTGGAGACGTACCAAGGGACCCAGTACTTC.

This clonotype has only a few counts. V usage is TRBV10-3 and J usage is TRBJ1-2; 8 nucleotides align to TRBD1. This CDR3 is built from 15 residues. V shed 6 bases and J 0 bases; nucleotides not matched to a gene: 6. Germline CDR1 ENHRY, CDR2 SYGVKD. The CDR3: CAIRDGTGANYGYTF. The CDR3 nucleotides are TGTGCCATCAGGGACGGGACAGGAGCTAACTATGGCTACACCTTC.

This clonotype was picked up a small number of times. The chain links TRBV4-1 to TRBJ2-1; 8 bases are shared with TRBD2. V trimming: 0 bases; J trimming: 3 bases; junction bases outside the gene matches: 1. The CDR3 totals 15 residues. The V gene's germline CDR1 is MGHRA and CDR2 YSYEKL. DNA for the CDR3: TGCGCCAGCAGCCAAGAGGGACTAGTCTACAATGAGCAGTTCTTC. This gives the protein CASSQEGLVYNEQFF.

The chain has TRBV7-2 and TRBJ1-1; D remains ambiguous. Germline V lookup: CDR1 SGHTA, CDR2 FQGNSA. V was trimmed by 4 bases and J by 5 bases, leaving 20 bases between them. The CDR3 runs 16 residues. In nucleotides, the CDR3 is TGTGCCAGCAGCTCGGGCCGCGTCATTTTGGCTACTGAAGCTTTCTTT. Translated: CASSSGRVILATEAFF.

This clonotype was detected a few times. This chain links TRBV20-1 with TRBJ2-2; 8 bases align to TRBD2. Germline trimming cut 4 bases from V and 6 bases from J; bases unmatched to any gene: 10. Germline V gene sequence: CDR1 DFQATT, CDR2 SNEGSKA (reference sequence). The CDR3 consists of 15 residues. CDR3 region: CSAISGSGVAGELFF. The CDR3 DNA reads TGCAGTGCTATCTCGGGTAGCGGGGTAGCCGGGGAGCTGTTTTTT.

V gene TRBV6-5 combines with J gene TRBJ1-4, with D possibly being TRBD1 (5 bases). There are 15 residues in the CDR3. Germline loops: CDR1 MNHEY, CDR2 SVGAGI. V was clipped by 6 bases and J by 2 bases, with 13 bases between them. Here the CDR3 reads CASSWDSVTNEKLFF. The CDR3 DNA follows: TGTGCCAGCAGCTGGGACTCCGTGACTAATGAAAAACTGTTTTTT.

The sample holds a few counts of this clonotype. The chain employs TRBV9 and TRBJ2-5; no definite D call. Germline lookup yields CDR1 SGDLS and CDR2 YYNGEE. The germline V and J ends were trimmed by 1 base and 2 bases, with 9 bases remaining between them. This CDR3 is 14 amino acids long. The CDR3 DNA reads as TGTGCCAGCAGCGTAAGTGGGCCTCAAGAGACCCAGTACTTC. Protein: CASSVSGPQETQYF.

This clonotype has just a few counts. The V and J genes are TRBV30 and TRBJ1-2; D not certain. Trimming pared 4 bases from V and 4 bases from J, leaving 10 bases between. The CDR3 totals 12 residues. Germline V gene data show CDR1 as GTSNPN and CDR2 as SVGIG (reference sequence). CDR3 protein: CAWKALSYGYTF. CDR3 in DNA: TGTGCCTGGAAGGCGCTGAGCTATGGCTACACCTTC.

The V call is TRBV28, the J call TRBJ2-3; 9 bases agree with TRBD2. Per germline, CDR1 MDHEN and CDR2 SYDVKM. Trimming took 4 bases from V and 10 from J; bases not matched to a gene: 12. The CDR3 runs to 15 residues. In DNA, the CDR3 is TGTGCCAGCAGTTCCCTGGGGGTAGCGGGGGAGGCGCAGTATTTT. The encoded protein is CASSSLGVAGEAQYF.